The clone carrying this T cell receptor beta chain was found many times. Its target is not known. This sample is drawn from a study of regulatory T cells in long-lasting Graves disease. To make TCR beta libraries, researchers used iRepertoire HTBI primers and Arm-PCR of CDR3 regions. TCRdb passed the multiplex PCR reads through MiXCR, listing each CDR3 protein once. This sample carries about 470,000 distinct CDR3 sequences, around 21% of them seen once, and the ten largest clones take 7.8%. V shed 5 bases and J 4 bases; nucleotides not matched to a gene: 5. This CDR3 spans 14 amino acids. Specified time point: persistent/refractory GD, antithyroid drugs over 5 years with positive TRAb. Making the TCR library involved RNA that had been extracted from PBMCs. Study-wide findings and caveats: Clonotypes that were public and shared totalled about 2,500 in persistent patients versus 800 to 1,000 in new patients.

The source material was peripheral blood mononuclear cells (PBMCs), sampled when the disease was refractory, from a patient treated with antithyroid drugs. The chain joins TRBV12-3 or TRBV12-4 to TRBJ2-5, with 9 bases matching TRBD1. The TCR originated in a female donor with Graves disease. The CDR3 DNA is TGTGCCAGCAGTCCACGACAGGGGGTAGAGACCCAGTACTTC. Its translation: CASSPRQGVETQYF.